This record looks at one T cell receptor beta chain sequence and its context. Germline V gives CDR1 MNHEY, CDR2 SMNVEV (reference sequence). V lost 5 bases, J lost 4 bases, and 11 bases lay in between. The CDR3 runs 13 residues. This sample was included in a study of blood T cell repertoires in COVID-19. The table came from immunoSEQ multiplex PCR; TCRdb's copy has only in-frame clones and leaves some out. In the table there are about 90,000 clones, approximately 77% of which are singletons. This sequence was found in a woman over 75 with acute or convalescent COVID-19. The specimen sequenced was peripheral blood. The chain employs TRBV27 and TRBJ2-5; perhaps TRBD1 as D (5 bases). CDR3 protein: CASSRQPRETQYF. Written as DNA, the CDR3 is TGTGCCAGCAGTAGACAGCCTCGAGAGACCCAGTACTTC.